This T cell receptor (beta chain) was retrieved from a study of blood T cell repertoires in COVID-19. Turning to the study itself: Donors in the United States, Italy and Spain gave samples during acute or convalescent COVID-19. Sources were T cells, B-cell-depleted T cells, or PBMCs; the material itself was cDNA or gDNA.

Methods used by the authors: Estimation of nucleated cell counts was performed using reference gene primer amplification. Profiling relied on immunoSEQ multiplex PCR, and the TCRdb table lists in-frame clones only, not all of them. The DNA was the basis for D and trimming; V, J and clone size are from that table. The table has 300,000 to 350,000 clones, about nine tenths seen once. The Seattle patients, enrolled during active infection, were followed longitudinally. This CDR3 contains 15 residues. Germline values: CDR1 MGHRA, CDR2 YSYEKL. V lost 0 bases, J lost 2 bases, and 0 bases stayed unmatched. This sequence joins TRBV4-1 and TRBJ2-7, with 11 bases that match TRBD2. This sequence was found in a woman in her twenties or thirties with COVID-19, enrolled during active disease. Sequences were obtained from peripheral blood. The chain's CDR3 is CASSQEGLAAYEQYF. CDR3 coding DNA: TGCGCCAGCAGCCAAGAGGGACTAGCGGCCTACGAGCAGTACTTC.